Listed below are T cell receptor beta chains from one sample, sequenced in a study of T cell responses to AZD1222 COVID-19 vaccine. Sequencing was performed with immunoSEQ multiplex PCR; in TCRdb, only in-frame clones are kept and a portion is missing. The table shows 86,000 or so clones, with about 90% occurring only once. The sample in question was peripheral blood, obtained 28 days after the second AZD1222 dose. The receptors originated from an adult who received the AZD1222 COVID-19 vaccine. CDR3s include the opening cysteine and the closing phenylalanine or tryptophan. The D gene is left open where the match is weak. Expanded clones get a size class; other rows say once, few or many, or leave the size out.

abundance,len,j_gene,d_gene,v_gene,CDR3nt,CDR3aa
once,15,TRBJ2-2,.,TRBV19,TGTGCCACCCAGAGAAGGCGGGGGCCCACCGGGGAGCTGTTTTTT,CATQRRRGPTGELFF
.,12,TRBJ2-7,.,TRBV6-5,TGTGCCAGCAGCCCGATACTAGAGAAGCAGTACTTC,CASSPILEKQYF
once,15,TRBJ2-5,TRBD1,TRBV5-8,TGTGCCAGCAGCTCCCTTGGGACAGGGAGCGAGACCCAGTACTTC,CASSSLGTGSETQYF
.,16,TRBJ1-5,TRBD1,TRBV7-8,TGTGCCAGCAGTAACACCCGGGACAGGGGTTATCAGCCCCAGCATTTT,CASSNTRDRGYQPQHF
once,13,TRBJ1-2,.,TRBV11-2,TGTGCCAGCAGCCGAGTGGGACCATATGGCTACACCTTC,CASSRVGPYGYTF
.,13,TRBJ1-2,.,TRBV27,TGTGCCAGCAGTTTTCTCAACGGCTATGGCTACACCTTC,CASSFLNGYGYTF
.,16,TRBJ2-5,.,TRBV27,TGTGCCAGCAGTTTACGAACAGAAACTTACCAAGAGACCCAGTACTTC,CASSLRTETYQETQYF
.,15,TRBJ2-7,.,TRBV3-1/TRBV3-2,TGTGCCAGCAGCCAAGTACCGGGAAGCTCCTACGAGCAGTACTTC,CASSQVPGSSYEQYF
.,17,TRBJ2-1,.,TRBV4-1,TGCGCCAGCAGCCTCCGACTGGGGGGACAGAGTTACAATGAGCAGTTCTTC,CASSLRLGGQSYNEQFF
.,15,TRBJ2-2,.,TRBV7-8,TGTGCCAGCAGCTTAGTCGCAGGGAACACCGGGGAGCTGTTTTTT,CASSLVAGNTGELFF
.,14,TRBJ1-3,.,TRBV29-1,TGCAGCGTTGAAGATCGCGCTTCTGGAAACACCATATATTTT,CSVEDRASGNTIYF
.,15,TRBJ2-7,TRBD1,TRBV5-1,TGCGCCAGCAAACGGGACAGCACGAGCTCCTACGAGCAGTACTTC,CASKRDSTSSYEQYF
.,15,TRBJ1-1,.,TRBV21-1,TGTGCCAGCAGCAAAGATGAATCCATGAACACTGAAGCTTTCTTT,CASSKDESMNTEAFF
.,15,TRBJ2-1,.,TRBV24-1,TGTGCCACCAGTGATTCTCGGGGACCCAAATATGAGCAGTTCTTC,CATSDSRGPKYEQFF
.,13,TRBJ2-1,.,TRBV7-2,TGTGCCAGCAGCTTAGGGTCATACAATGAGCAGTTCTTC,CASSLGSYNEQFF
.,14,TRBJ1-2,.,TRBV27,TGTGCCAGCAGTCCCTTTGGGCCTAACTATGGCTACACCTTC,CASSPFGPNYGYTF
.,12,TRBJ1-1,TRBD1,TRBV30,TGTGCCTGGGTGGGACAGGGATCCGAAGCTTTCTTT,CAWVGQGSEAFF
medium-sized,15,TRBJ1-1,TRBD1,TRBV7-9,TGTGCCAGCAGCGCTCAGACAGGGGGCGCGGGTGAAGCTTTCTTT,CASSAQTGGAGEAFF
.,15,TRBJ2-3,TRBD1,TRBV2,TGTGCCAGCAGAGAGACAGGGGATGGCACAGATACGCAGTATTTT,CASRETGDGTDTQYF
.,14,TRBJ1-3,.,TRBV15,TGTGCCACCAGCAGAGGGGACTCTGGAAACACCATATATTTT,CATSRGDSGNTIYF
.,16,TRBJ2-7,.,TRBV18,TGTGCCAGCTCACCACGAATCCGGGGGAGTGGGTACGAGCAGTACTTC,CASSPRIRGSGYEQYF
.,16,TRBJ1-6,TRBD1,TRBV5-1,TGCGCCAGCAGCTACGGGGACAGGGGGCGCGGGTCACCCCTCCACTTT,CASSYGDRGRGSPLHF
.,13,TRBJ1-2,TRBD1,TRBV11-2,TGTGCCAGCAGCCCCGACAGGGACTATGGCTACACCTTC,CASSPDRDYGYTF
.,16,TRBJ1-3,.,TRBV7-8,TGTGCCAGCAGCTTCACCCTAGGGGGGCTTGGAAACACCATATATTTT,CASSFTLGGLGNTIYF
few,13,TRBJ1-5,.,TRBV19,TGTGCCAGTAGTATTCGAGGGGCTCAGCCCCAGCATTTT,CASSIRGAQPQHF
once,12,TRBJ1-1,.,TRBV29-1,TGCAGCGTTGAATTGATGGGGACTGAAGCTTTCTTT,CSVELMGTEAFF
.,13,TRBJ2-3,TRBD1,TRBV2,TGTGCCAGCGGGACAGGCTTCACAGATACGCAGTATTTT,CASGTGFTDTQYF
.,13,TRBJ1-1,.,TRBV12-3/TRBV12-4,TGTGCCAGCAGTTCCCTCCCCAACACTGAAGCTTTCTTT,CASSSLPNTEAFF
.,13,TRBJ1-2,.,TRBV11-1,TGTGCCAGCAGCATACGGGATGACTATGGCTACACCTTC,CASSIRDDYGYTF
.,14,TRBJ1-1,.,TRBV6-2/TRBV6-3,TGTGCCAGCAGTTACCCAACAGGGCTCACTGAAGCTTTCTTT,CASSYPTGLTEAFF
.,14,TRBJ1-1,.,TRBV5-8,TGTGCCAGCCGACAGCGGGGGGCGAACACTGAAGCTTTCTTT,CASRQRGANTEAFF
few,14,TRBJ2-2,.,TRBV18,TGTGCCAGCTCACCTAATACGGGAACCGGGGAGCTGTTTTTT,CASSPNTGTGELFF
.,12,TRBJ2-3,.,TRBV12-3/TRBV12-4,TGTGCCAGCTCCAGCGGCACAGATACGCAGTATTTT,CASSSGTDTQYF
.,15,TRBJ2-7,TRBD2,TRBV7-3,TGTGCCAGCAGCTTAACAGCGGGAGGCTCCTACGAGCAGTACTTC,CASSLTAGGSYEQYF
.,16,TRBJ1-6,.,TRBV7-6,TGTGCCAGCAGCTTAAATGGAGAGAGTTATAATTCACCCCTCCACTTT,CASSLNGESYNSPLHF
.,12,TRBJ1-1,TRBD1,TRBV6-5,TGTGCCAGCCGACAGGGTTCGGCTGAAGCTTTCTTT,CASRQGSAEAFF
few,15,TRBJ2-1,TRBD2,TRBV13,TGTGCCAGCAGCCCGGGACTAGAGTCCTACAATGAGCAGTTCTTC,CASSPGLESYNEQFF
.,15,TRBJ2-7,.,TRBV25-1,TGTGCCAGCAGTGAATACGGGGGGCGCGAATACGAGCAGTACTTC,CASSEYGGREYEQYF
.,13,TRBJ1-2,.,TRBV7-9,TGTGCCAGCAACAGTGGGGGAAACTATGGCTACACCTTC,CASNSGGNYGYTF
.,17,TRBJ1-6,.,TRBV7-6,TGTGCCAGCAGCTTAGCGGGGGGGAGCTCCTATAATTCACCCCTCCACTTT,CASSLAGGSSYNSPLHF
.,13,TRBJ1-2,.,TRBV12-3/TRBV12-4,TGTGCCAGCAGTTTACGTCGAAACTATGGCTACACCTTC,CASSLRRNYGYTF
.,13,TRBJ2-1,.,TRBV10-1,TGCGCCAGCAGTGAGTCATCGAGGAATGAGCAGTTCTTC,CASSESSRNEQFF
.,15,TRBJ2-5,TRBD1,TRBV6-1,TGTGCCAGCAGTGAACACGGACAGGGGGATGAGACCCAGTACTTC,CASSEHGQGDETQYF
.,15,TRBJ2-1,.,TRBV11-2,TGTGCCAGCAGCCTAAGACGGGGGAACAACAATGAGCAGTTCTTC,CASSLRRGNNNEQFF
.,15,TRBJ2-3,TRBD2,TRBV7-9,TGTGCCAGCAGTCAAACTAGCGGTCGCACAGATACGCAGTATTTT,CASSQTSGRTDTQYF
.,15,TRBJ2-1,TRBD2,TRBV15,TGTGCCACCAGCAGAATAGCGGGAGGGCCGGATGAGCAGTTCTTC,CATSRIAGGPDEQFF
once,15,TRBJ1-6,TRBD1,TRBV9,TGTGCCAGCAGCGTAGAACAGGGGGCCTTTTCACCCCTCCACTTT,CASSVEQGAFSPLHF
.,13,TRBJ2-7,TRBD1,TRBV18,TGTGCCAGCCAGCAGGGGGCAAAATACGAGCAGTACTTC,CASQQGAKYEQYF
.,15,TRBJ1-2,.,TRBV20-1,TGCAGTGCTAGTGCCGGTCTGGGGCGGAACTATGGCTACACCTTC,CSASAGLGRNYGYTF
.,13,TRBJ2-5,TRBD2,TRBV2,TGTGCCAGCGGCAGCGGGGGGGCGGAGACCCAGTACTTC,CASGSGGAETQYF
.,15,TRBJ2-1,.,TRBV11-2,TGTGCCAGCAGCTTAGACAGGAGCTCCTACAATGAGCAGTTCTTC,CASSLDRSSYNEQFF
.,18,TRBJ1-5,TRBD1,TRBV19,TGTGCCGGAGGCAGTATCCCGGGACAGGCAAATAGCAATCAGCCCCAGCATTTT,CAGGSIPGQANSNQPQHF
.,14,TRBJ1-1,.,TRBV29-1,TGCAGCGCCAGACCCCGTGGGGGGAACACTGAAGCTTTCTTT,CSARPRGGNTEAFF
.,14,TRBJ2-4,.,TRBV2,TGTGCCAGTAGAGCCGGGGAGGCCAAAAACATTCAGTACTTC,CASRAGEAKNIQYF